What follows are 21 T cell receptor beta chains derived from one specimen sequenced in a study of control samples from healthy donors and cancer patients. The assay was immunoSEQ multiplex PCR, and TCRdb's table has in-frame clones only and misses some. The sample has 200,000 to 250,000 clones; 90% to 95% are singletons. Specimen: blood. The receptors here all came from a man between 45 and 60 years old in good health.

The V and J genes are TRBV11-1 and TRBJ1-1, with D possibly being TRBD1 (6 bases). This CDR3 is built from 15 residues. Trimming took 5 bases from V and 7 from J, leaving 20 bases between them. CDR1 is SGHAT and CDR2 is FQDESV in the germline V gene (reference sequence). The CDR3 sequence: CASSLARDTRLEAFF. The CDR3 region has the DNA TGTGCCAGCAGCCTCGCCCGGGACACCCGACTTGAAGCTTTCTTT.

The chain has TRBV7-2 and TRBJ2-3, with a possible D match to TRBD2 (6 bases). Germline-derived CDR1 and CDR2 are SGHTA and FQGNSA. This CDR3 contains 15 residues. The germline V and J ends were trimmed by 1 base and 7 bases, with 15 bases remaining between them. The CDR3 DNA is TGTGCCAGCAGCTTAGTTAGCCAGGGAGGATATACGCAGTATTTT. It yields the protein CASSLVSQGGYTQYF.

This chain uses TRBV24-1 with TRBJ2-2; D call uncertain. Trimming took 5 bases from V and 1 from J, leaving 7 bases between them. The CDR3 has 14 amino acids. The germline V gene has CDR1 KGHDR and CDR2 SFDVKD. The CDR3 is CATSVLGNTGELFF. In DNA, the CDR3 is TGTGCCACCAGTGTCCTGGGGAACACCGGGGAGCTGTTTTTT.

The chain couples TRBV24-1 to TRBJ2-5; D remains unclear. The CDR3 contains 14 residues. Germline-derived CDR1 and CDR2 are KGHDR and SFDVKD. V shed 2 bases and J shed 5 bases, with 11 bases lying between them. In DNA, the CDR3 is TGTGCCACCAGTGATTCTGAACCCATGGAGACCCAGTACTTC. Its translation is CATSDSEPMETQYF.

The CDR3 sequence: CASSQDWTGTGGKEQYF. CDR3 bases: TGCGCCAGCAGCCAAGACTGGACCGGGACAGGGGGCAAAGAGCAGTACTTC. This rearrangement joins TRBV4-1 to TRBJ2-7; TRBD1 aligns across 12 bases. Germline CDR1 is MGHRA and CDR2 is YSYEKL. Trimming cost V 0 bases and J 7 bases; bases outside gene matches: 10. The CDR3 has 17 residues.

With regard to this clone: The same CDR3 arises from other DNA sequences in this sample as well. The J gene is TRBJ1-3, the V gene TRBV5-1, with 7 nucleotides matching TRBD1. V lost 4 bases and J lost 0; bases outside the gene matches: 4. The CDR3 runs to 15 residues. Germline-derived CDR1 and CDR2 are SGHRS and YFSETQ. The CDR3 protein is CASSPGDSSGNTIYF. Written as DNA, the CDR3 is TGCGCCAGCAGCCCCGGGGACAGCTCTGGAAACACCATATATTTT.

The DNA for the CDR3 is TGTGCCAGCAGCCCCAGACAGGGGAAGTACAATGAGCAGTTCTTC. As protein: CASSPRQGKYNEQFF. The chain is built from TRBV11-2 and TRBJ2-1, with 8 bases identical to TRBD1. The V segment lost 5 bases and the J segment 4 bases; nucleotides outside the gene matches: 7. This CDR3 comprises 15 residues. Germline V gene data show CDR1 as SGHAT and CDR2 as FQNNGV.

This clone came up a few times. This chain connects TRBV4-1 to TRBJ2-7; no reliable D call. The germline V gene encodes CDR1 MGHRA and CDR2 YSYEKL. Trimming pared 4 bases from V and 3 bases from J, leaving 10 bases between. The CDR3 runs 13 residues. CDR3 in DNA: TGCGCCAGCAGCCCTCGAGTAGGCTACGAGCAGTACGTC. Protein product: CASSPRVGYEQYV.

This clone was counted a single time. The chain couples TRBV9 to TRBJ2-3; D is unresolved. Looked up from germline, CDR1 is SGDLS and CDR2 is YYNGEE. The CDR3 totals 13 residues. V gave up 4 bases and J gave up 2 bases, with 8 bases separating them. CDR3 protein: CASSIQPTDTQYF. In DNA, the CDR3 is TGTGCCAGCAGCATCCAACCCACAGATACGCAGTATTTT.

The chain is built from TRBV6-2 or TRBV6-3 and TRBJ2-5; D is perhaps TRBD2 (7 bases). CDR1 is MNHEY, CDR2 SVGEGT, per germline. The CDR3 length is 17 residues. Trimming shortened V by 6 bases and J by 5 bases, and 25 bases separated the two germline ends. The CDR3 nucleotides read TGTGCCAGCAGCCGGGGGGTCTCCCGGGACACACGGGAGACCCAGTACTTC. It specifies CASSRGVSRDTRETQYF.

For the CDR3, the DNA is TGTGCCAGCAGCTTAAGGGGGCGAAATGAAAAACTGTTTTTT. Protein: CASSLRGRNEKLFF. The chain employs TRBV7-2 and TRBJ1-4; 7 bases line up with TRBD1. There are 14 residues in the CDR3. V trimming: 2 bases; J trimming: 5 bases; junction bases outside the gene matches: 2. The germline V gene has CDR1 SGHTA and CDR2 FQGNSA.

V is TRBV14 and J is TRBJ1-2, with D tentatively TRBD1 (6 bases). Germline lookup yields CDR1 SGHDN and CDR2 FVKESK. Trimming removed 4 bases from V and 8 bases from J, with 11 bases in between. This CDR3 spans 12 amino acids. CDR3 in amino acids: CASSRTGWGYTF. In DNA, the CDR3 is TGTGCCAGCAGCCGTACAGGGTGGGGCTACACCTTC.

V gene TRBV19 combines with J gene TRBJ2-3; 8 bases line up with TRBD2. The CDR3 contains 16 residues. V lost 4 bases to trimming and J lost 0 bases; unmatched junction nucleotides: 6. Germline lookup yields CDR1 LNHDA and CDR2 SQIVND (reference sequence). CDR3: CASSKGTRGSTDTQYF. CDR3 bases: TGTGCCAGTAGTAAGGGGACTAGGGGGAGCACAGATACGCAGTATTTT. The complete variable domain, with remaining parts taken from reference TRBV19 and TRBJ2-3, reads DGGITQSPKYLFRKEGQNVTLSCEQNLNHDAMYWYRQDPGQGLRLIYYSQIVNDFQKGDIAEGYSVSREKKESFPLTVTSAQKNPTAFYLCASSKGTRGSTDTQYFGPGTRLTVL.

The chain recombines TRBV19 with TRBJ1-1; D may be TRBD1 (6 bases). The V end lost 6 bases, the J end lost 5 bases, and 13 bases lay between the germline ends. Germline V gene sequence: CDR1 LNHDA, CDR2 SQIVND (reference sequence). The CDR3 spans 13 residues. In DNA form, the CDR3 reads TGTGCCAGTAGGAACAGGGCGTATACTGAAGCTTTCTTT. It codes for CASRNRAYTEAFF.

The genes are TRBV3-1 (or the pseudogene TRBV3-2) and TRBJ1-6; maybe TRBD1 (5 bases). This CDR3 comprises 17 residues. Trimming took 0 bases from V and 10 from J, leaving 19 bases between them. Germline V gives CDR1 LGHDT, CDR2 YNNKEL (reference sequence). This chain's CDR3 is CASSQEARVVVGSPLHF. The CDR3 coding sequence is TGTGCCAGCAGCCAAGAGGCCAGGGTGGTGGTAGGATCACCCCTCCACTTT.

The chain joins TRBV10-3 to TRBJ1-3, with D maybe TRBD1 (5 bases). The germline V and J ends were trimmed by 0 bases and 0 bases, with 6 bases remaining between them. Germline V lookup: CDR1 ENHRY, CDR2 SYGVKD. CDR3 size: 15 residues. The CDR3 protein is CAISESDSSGNTIYF. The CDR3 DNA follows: TGTGCCATCAGTGAGTCTGACAGCTCTGGAAACACCATATATTTT.

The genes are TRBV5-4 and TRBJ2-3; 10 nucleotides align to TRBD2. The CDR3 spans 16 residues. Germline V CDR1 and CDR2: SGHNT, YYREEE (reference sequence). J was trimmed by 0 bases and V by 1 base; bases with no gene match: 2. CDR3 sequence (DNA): TGTGCCAGCAGCTTGTCTAGCGGGGGCAGCACAGATACGCAGTATTTT. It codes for CASSLSSGGSTDTQYF.

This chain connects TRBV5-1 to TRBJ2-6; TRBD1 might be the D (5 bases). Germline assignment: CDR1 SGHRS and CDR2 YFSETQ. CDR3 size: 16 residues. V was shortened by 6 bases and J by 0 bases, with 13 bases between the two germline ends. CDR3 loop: CASTDSLNSGANVLTF. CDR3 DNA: TGCGCCAGCACCGACAGTCTTAACTCTGGGGCCAACGTCCTGACTTTC.

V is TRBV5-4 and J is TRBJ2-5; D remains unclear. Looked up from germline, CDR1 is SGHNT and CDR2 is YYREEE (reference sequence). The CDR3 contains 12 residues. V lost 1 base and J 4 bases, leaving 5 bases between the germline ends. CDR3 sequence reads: CASSLPGETQYF. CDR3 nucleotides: TGTGCCAGCAGCTTGCCCGGAGAGACCCAGTACTTC. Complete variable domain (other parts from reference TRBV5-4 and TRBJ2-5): ETGVTQSPTHLIKTRGQQVTLRCSSQSGHNTVSWYQQALGQGPQFIFQYYREEENGRGNFPPRFSGLQFPNYSSELNVNALELDDSALYLCASSLPGETQYFGPGTRLLVL.

In DNA, the CDR3 is TGTGCCAGCAGGATCGGGACAGGGGGCTATGGCTACACCTTC. The encoded protein is CASRIGTGGYGYTF. V is TRBV6-6 and J is TRBJ1-2, with 11 bases aligning to TRBD1. J was trimmed by 4 bases and V by 6 bases; bases with no gene match: 4. Per germline, CDR1 MNHNY and CDR2 SVGAGI (reference sequence). The CDR3 sequence is 14 residues long.

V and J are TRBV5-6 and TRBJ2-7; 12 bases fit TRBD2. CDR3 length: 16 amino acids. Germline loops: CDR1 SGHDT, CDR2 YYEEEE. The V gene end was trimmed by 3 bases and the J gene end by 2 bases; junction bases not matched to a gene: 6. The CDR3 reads CASSSPTSGGAYEQYV. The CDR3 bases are TGTGCCAGCAGCTCGCCGACTAGCGGGGGAGCCTACGAGCAGTACGTC.